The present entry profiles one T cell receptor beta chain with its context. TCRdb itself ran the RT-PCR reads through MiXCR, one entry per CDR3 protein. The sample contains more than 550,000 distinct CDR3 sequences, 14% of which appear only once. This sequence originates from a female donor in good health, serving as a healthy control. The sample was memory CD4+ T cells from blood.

CDR3 amino acids: CASSPKRTSGSRNEQYF. The CDR3 nucleotides read TGTGCCAGCAGCCCTAAGAGGACTAGCGGGAGTAGAAACGAGCAGTACTTC. The chain is built from TRBV28 and TRBJ2-7, with 13 nucleotides matching TRBD2. V was pared by 6 bases and J by 5 bases, with 13 bases of the junction left unmatched. The CDR3 has 17 amino acids. Germline V gene lookup returns CDR1 MDHEN and CDR2 SYDVKM.